These T cell receptor beta chains were read from a single sample in a study of PD-L1 blockade in urothelial cancer. TCRdb's table, derived via immunoSEQ multiplex PCR, lists solely in-frame clones and lacks some. The sample has nearly 50,000 clones; 70% to 90% are singletons. The sequencing used PBMCs, collected around atezolizumab (anti-PD-L1) treatment. These receptors came from a man aged 65 to 85 with urothelial cancer. The conserved cysteine and the conserved F or W are not part of the CDR3 here.

j_gene	v_gene	CDR3aa
TRBJ1-1	TRBV27	ASSPTYGTLHTEAF
TRBJ2-2	TRBV11-3	ASSLDWTQAGGRTGELF
TRBJ1-1	TRBV7-6	ASSLTGTAEAF
TRBJ2-3	TRBV5-6	ASSLLAGGGTDTQY
TRBJ2-5	TRBV29-1	SVETGVGLETQY
TRBJ2-7	TRBV5-1	ASSLTGNSYEQY
TRBJ2-1	TRBV11-2	ASSLALTSAGYNEQF
TRBJ1-5	TRBV6-1	ASSAGQGQPQH
TRBJ2-7	TRBV28	ASSSPGLAGNEQY
TRBJ2-5	TRBV18	ASSPRTGLGEQETQY
TRBJ2-7	TRBV19	ASSIGGQEYSYEQY
TRBJ1-2	TRBV30	AWSSLLGYT
TRBJ2-6	TRBV28	ASRRRPGTGSGANVLT
TRBJ2-5	TRBV29-1	SVVGLAGAETQY
TRBJ2-2	TRBV6-5	ASSRDFLGELF
TRBJ1-1	TRBV28	ASSFQSQGNTEAF
TRBJ2-2	TRBV6-5	ASSGTSATGELF
TRBJ2-7	TRBV11-1	ASSWDYYEQY
TRBJ2-5	TRBV7-2	ASSLAGGETQY
TRBJ2-3	TRBV7-9	ASSITGAAGTDTQY
TRBJ1-1	TRBV9	ASSEPESDRENTEAF
TRBJ1-5	TRBV19	ASSNEGNQPQH